The 31 T cell receptor beta chains below come from one sample, sequenced in a study of blood T cell repertoires in COVID-19 (dated by TCRdb to 2018 to 2020). Library prep was done by the immunoSEQ multiplex PCR assay. The immuneACCESS repertoire file appears here via TCRdb, limited to in-frame rearrangements. These files lack a portion of the clones; in checked studies, under half of the deficit traces to unresolved V genes, and the cause of the others is not known. The sample yields around 320,000 clones; under 90% were counted once. The top ten clones comprise roughly 10% of the sample. The sequenced sample was peripheral blood. The receptors were sampled from a woman in her 30s with COVID-19, enrolled during active disease.

This sequence joins TRBV5-6 and TRBJ2-7; D might be TRBD1 (5 bases). CDR1 SGHDT and CDR2 YYEEEE come from the germline V gene. This CDR3 has 17 amino acids. The germline V and J ends were trimmed by 3 bases and 0 bases, with 19 bases remaining between them. Written as DNA, the CDR3 is TGTGCCAGCAGCTCCCGATTGACAGCCCGGCCCTCCTACGAGCAGTACTTC. It yields the protein CASSSRLTARPSYEQYF.

The CDR3 DNA reads TGCGCCAGCAGCTTGGGTGGGGAGGGAGCTTTCTTT. Its protein product is CASSLGGEGAFF. The chain is built from TRBV5-1 and TRBJ1-1, with D unresolved. Trimming pared 0 bases from V and 10 bases from J, leaving 10 bases between. Germline assignment: CDR1 SGHRS and CDR2 YFSETQ. This CDR3 contains 12 residues.

This rearrangement joins TRBV9 to TRBJ2-5, with D possibly TRBD1 on 6 matching bases. V shed 4 bases and J shed 5 bases, with 21 bases lying between them. Germline values: CDR1 SGDLS, CDR2 YYNGEE. There are 16 residues in the CDR3. CDR3 region: CASSTRQVANWETQYF. The CDR3 nucleotides read TGTGCCAGCAGCACCCGACAGGTTGCCAATTGGGAGACCCAGTACTTC.

The chain recombines TRBV19 with TRBJ1-1; D uncertain. The CDR3 spans 11 residues. V gave up 8 bases and J gave up 3 bases, with 7 bases separating them. Germline assignment: CDR1 LNHDA and CDR2 SQIVND (reference sequence). As DNA, the CDR3 is TGTGCCAGTGTTCGGGACACTGAAGCTTTCTTT. This translates into CASVRDTEAFF.

V gene TRBV6-6 combines with J gene TRBJ1-2; D may be TRBD1 (5 bases). V lost 8 bases, J lost 0 bases, and 10 bases lay in between. Per the germline V gene, CDR1 is MNHNY and CDR2 is SVGAGI (reference sequence). The length of the CDR3 is 13 residues. In nucleotides, the CDR3 is TGTGCCAGCCAGACAGCTACTAACTATGGCTACACCTTC. It specifies CASQTATNYGYTF.

This clone has only a few counts. The V call is TRBV7-8, the J call TRBJ1-6; unclear D gene. The germline gives CDR1 SGHVS, CDR2 FQNEAQ. There are 13 residues in the CDR3. V was pared by 1 base and J by 6 bases, with 4 bases between. The CDR3 reads CASSLGLNSPLHF. DNA of the CDR3: TGTGCCAGCAGCTTAGGGCTTAATTCACCCCTCCACTTT.

The genes are TRBV20-1 and TRBJ1-1; 7 bases match TRBD1. Germline CDR1 reads DFQATT; CDR2 reads SNEGSKA (reference sequence). Unmatched junction bases numbered 4, after V lost 5 bases and J lost 7 bases. This CDR3 is built from 11 residues. CDR3 protein: CSAFGQVEAFF. DNA for the CDR3: TGCAGTGCTTTCGGACAGGTTGAAGCTTTCTTT.

This clone was counted a few times. The genes are TRBV5-1 and TRBJ2-7, with a tentative D call TRBD1 (6 bases). Germline V CDR1 and CDR2: SGHRS, YFSETQ. The CDR3 is made up of 14 amino acids. Trimming pared 4 bases from V and 10 bases from J, leaving 21 bases between. The CDR3 loop reads CASSPLGAGMSQYF. The CDR3 nucleotides are TGCGCCAGCAGCCCCCTGGGGGCAGGGATGTCACAGTACTTC.

The V and J genes are TRBV7-9 and TRBJ1-2; no clear D gene. CDR1 SEHNR and CDR2 FQNEAQ come from the germline V gene (reference sequence). V shed 1 base and J shed 4 bases, with 10 bases lying between them. The CDR3 consists of 14 residues. The CDR3 sequence is CASSLGAPSYGYTF. CDR3 DNA sequence: TGTGCCAGCAGCTTAGGGGCACCCTCCTATGGCTACACCTTC. The whole variable domain, filled in from reference TRBV7-9 and TRBJ1-2, reads DTGVSQNPRHKITKRGQNVTFRCDPISEHNRLYWYRQTLGQGPEFLTYFQNEAQLEKSRLLSDRFSAERPKGSFSTLEIQRTEQGDSAMYLCASSLGAPSYGYTFGSGTRLTVV.

V usage is TRBV2 and J usage is TRBJ2-7; 7 bases are a match to TRBD1. After removal of 9 bases from V and 4 bases from J, the junction contained 12 bases not matched to a gene. The germline CDR1 and CDR2 sequences are SNHLY and FYNNEI. CDR3 length: 14 residues. The CDR3 coding sequence is TGTGCCAGTGAAGACAGGGTCATTATGTACGAGCAGTACTTC. Amino acids: CASEDRVIMYEQYF.

The chain combines TRBV19 with TRBJ2-1, with TRBD2 identical over 10 bases. The CDR3 consists of 17 residues. Trimming took 4 bases from V and 6 from J; bases not matched to a gene: 12. CDR1 and CDR2 (germline): LNHDA, SQIVND (reference sequence). The DNA of the CDR3 is TGTGCCAGTAGTACTGCTAGCGGGGGACCGATGGGCAATGAGCAGTTCTTC. This encodes CASSTASGGPMGNEQFF.

The V call is TRBV18, the J call TRBJ2-2, with 8 positions matching TRBD1. This CDR3 spans 15 amino acids. The germline V gene encodes CDR1 KGHSH and CDR2 LQKENI. Trimming took 4 bases from V and 5 from J; bases not matched to a gene: 6. The CDR3 nucleotides read TGTGCCAGCTCACTCGGACAGGGACGTACCGGGGAGCTGTTTTTT. It is translated as CASSLGQGRTGELFF.

V usage is TRBV7-6 and J usage is TRBJ1-1, with D uncertain. CDR1 SGHVS and CDR2 FNYEAQ come from the germline V gene. V lost 5 bases and J lost 3, with 16 bases in between. The CDR3 has 15 residues. The CDR3 DNA sequence: TGTGCCAGCAGCCCCCAACGTCTCGGAGACACTGAAGCTTTCTTT. This encodes CASSPQRLGDTEAFF.

The chain carries TRBV7-9 and TRBJ2-5; no firm D call. The CDR3 is 15 amino acids. Germline V gives CDR1 SEHNR, CDR2 FQNEAQ (reference sequence). Trimming stripped 5 bases from V and 2 bases from J, with 15 bases between. The CDR3 here is CASSIGPILQETQYF. The CDR3 nucleotides are TGTGCCAGCAGCATAGGACCGATACTACAAGAGACCCAGTACTTC.

V is TRBV27 and J is TRBJ1-2; D may be TRBD1 (5 bases). V was pared by 5 bases and J by 4 bases, with 11 bases between. CDR3 length equals 13 residues. Germline V gene data show CDR1 as MNHEY and CDR2 as SMNVEV (reference sequence). CDR3 bases: TGTGCCAGCAGTATAGGGGTCCTCTATGGCTACACCTTC. Translation gives CASSIGVLYGYTF.

The chain combines TRBV3-1 (or the pseudogene TRBV3-2) with TRBJ2-2; 10 positions agree with TRBD2. The germline V gene has CDR1 LGHDT and CDR2 YNNKEL (reference sequence). Germline trimming cut 0 bases from V and 7 bases from J; bases unmatched to any gene: 8. The CDR3 consists of 17 residues. The CDR3 DNA sequence: TGTGCCAGCAGCCAAGAGTTCGCTAGCGGGGGCCGCGGGGAGCTGTTTTTT. It encodes CASSQEFASGGRGELFF.

This clone was seen a few times. The V gene is TRBV28, the J gene TRBJ1-2; possible D gene TRBD1, 5 bases. Per the germline V gene, CDR1 is MDHEN and CDR2 is SYDVKM. CDR3 length equals 16 residues. V lost 11 bases and J lost 3, with 25 bases in between. CDR3 DNA sequence: TGTGCCTATCTTGGGGACGGGCTGTCGGGGGACTATGGCTACACCTTC. Protein: CAYLGDGLSGDYGYTF.

The CDR3 nucleotides are TGTGCCAGCAGCCCCCCGGGATCGGCTGGAAACACCATATATTTT. This gives the protein CASSPPGSAGNTIYF. V usage is TRBV7-8 and J usage is TRBJ1-3; D is unclear. In germline, CDR1 is SGHVS, CDR2 FQNEAQ. V was pared by 5 bases and J by 2 bases, with 13 bases between. This CDR3 region has 15 residues.

The chain has TRBV9 and TRBJ2-5, with TRBD1 matching 8 bases. The CDR3 loop spans 16 amino acids. The V and J ends lost 2 bases and 0 bases, in that order; junction bases with no gene match: 6. Per germline, CDR1 SGDLS and CDR2 YYNGEE. CDR3 sequence: CASSVATGAYQETQYF. The CDR3 nucleotides are TGTGCCAGCAGCGTCGCGACAGGGGCGTACCAAGAGACCCAGTACTTC. The full variable domain, its missing parts supplied by reference TRBV9 and TRBJ2-5, is DSGVTQTPKHLITATGQRVTLRCSPRSGDLSVYWYQQSLDQGLQFLIQYYNGEERAKGNILERFSAQQFPDLHSELNLSSLELGDSALYFCASSVATGAYQETQYFGPGTRLLVL.

V gene TRBV5-1 combines with J gene TRBJ1-1; possibly TRBD1 for D (6 bases). CDR1 and CDR2 from the germline V gene are SGHRS and YFSETQ. This CDR3 spans 14 amino acids. Trimming removed 0 bases from V and 3 bases from J, with 9 bases in between. CDR3: CASSLDRAYTEAFF. The CDR3 region has the DNA TGCGCCAGCAGCTTGGACAGGGCTTACACTGAAGCTTTCTTT.

This clone occurred once. The rearrangement uses TRBV14 and TRBJ2-3; TRBD1 is a possible D gene (6 bases). V was shortened by 3 bases and J by 1 base, with 20 bases between the two germline ends. The germline CDR1 and CDR2 sequences are SGHDN and FVKESK. CDR3 length: 18 residues. The CDR3 region has the DNA TGTGCCAGCAGCCAGAAACAGGGTCTTGCTTGGGGCACAGATACGCAGTATTTT. It codes for CASSQKQGLAWGTDTQYF. Together with reference TRBV14 and TRBJ2-3, the CDR3 gives the full variable domain: EAGVTQFPSHSVIEKGQTVTLRCDPISGHDNLYWYRRVMGKEIKFLLHFVKESKQDESGMPNNRFLAERTGGTYSTLKVQPAELEDSGVYFCASSQKQGLAWGTDTQYFGPGTRLTVL.

The rearrangement uses TRBV7-6 and TRBJ2-2, with D perhaps TRBD2 (5 bases). The CDR3 covers 16 residues. V was cut by 5 bases and J by 9 bases, with 22 bases left in between. Germline CDR1 and CDR2: SGHVS and FNYEAQ. The CDR3 is CASSPAGVSVNRELFF. CDR3 DNA sequence: TGTGCCAGCAGCCCCGCCGGGGTGTCTGTTAACCGGGAGCTGTTTTTT.

This chain links TRBV25-1 with TRBJ2-2; the D gene is possibly TRBD1 (6 bases). Germline V lookup: CDR1 MGHDK, CDR2 SYGVNS. The CDR3 is 14 amino acids. The V end lost 6 bases, the J end lost 0 bases, and 8 bases lay between the germline ends. The CDR3: CASRQGSNTGELFF. The CDR3 DNA reads TGTGCCAGCAGACAGGGTTCGAACACCGGGGAGCTGTTTTTT.

This clone was counted a single time. Other DNA sequences in the sample encode the same CDR3. This sequence joins TRBV5-1 and TRBJ1-2, with a possible D match to TRBD1 (5 bases). CDR1 and CDR2 from the germline V gene are SGHRS and YFSETQ. The CDR3 loop spans 13 amino acids. V gave up 0 bases and J gave up 2 bases, with 5 bases separating them. DNA for the CDR3: TGCGCCAGCAGCTTGGACAGGAACTATGGCTACACCTTC. Encoded protein: CASSLDRNYGYTF.

CDR3 DNA sequence: TGTGCCAGCAGCTTGGGGGACGGAGGGCAGCATTTT. This translates into CASSLGDGGQHF. The chain employs TRBV5-6 and TRBJ1-5; possibly TRBD1 for D (5 bases). CDR3 length equals 12 residues. Germline V gene sequence: CDR1 SGHDT, CDR2 YYEEEE. The V gene lost 0 bases and the J gene lost 13 bases, with 11 bases spanning the gap. The full variable domain, completed using reference TRBV5-6 and TRBJ1-5, is DAGVTQSPTHLIKTRGQQVTLRCSPKSGHDTVSWYQQALGQGPQFIFQYYEEEERQRGNFPDRFSGHQFPNYSSELNVNALLLGDSALYLCASSLGDGGQHFGDGTRLSIL.

For this clone: Other DNA sequences in the sample encode the same CDR3. As DNA, the CDR3 is TGTGCCAGCAGCCCCCAGGGTGACTATGGCTACACCTTC. Its translation: CASSPQGDYGYTF. V gene TRBV3-1 (or the pseudogene TRBV3-2) combines with J gene TRBJ1-2; D may be TRBD1 (5 bases). The V end was cut by 4 bases, the J end by 3 bases, with 9 bases between. Germline V gene data show CDR1 as LGHDT and CDR2 as YNNKEL (reference sequence). The CDR3 runs 13 residues.

The chain is built from TRBV9 and TRBJ2-7; 7 positions match TRBD1. The CDR3 length is 15 residues. The V gene end was trimmed by 3 bases and the J gene end by 2 bases; junction bases not matched to a gene: 8. The V gene's germline CDR1 is SGDLS and CDR2 YYNGEE. CDR3 in amino acids: CASSEGDRATYEQYF. CDR3 bases: TGTGCCAGCAGCGAAGGGGACAGAGCTACCTACGAGCAGTACTTC.

CDR3 bases: TGTGCCAGTAGTAACCCAGTGAGCGCTACAACCTACGAGCAGTACTTC. Residues: CASSNPVSATTYEQYF. The chain carries TRBV19 and TRBJ2-7; D unclear. V dropped 4 bases and J dropped 2 bases, with 18 bases sitting between them. Germline CDR1 is LNHDA and CDR2 is SQIVND (reference sequence). This CDR3 comprises 16 residues.

This clone was counted once. The V call is TRBV5-1, the J call TRBJ1-1; 8 positions agree with TRBD1. Unmatched junction bases numbered 9, after V lost 4 bases and J lost 4 bases. Germline CDR1 reads SGHRS; CDR2 reads YFSETQ. This CDR3 region has 15 residues. The CDR3 region has the DNA TGCGCCAGCAGCACCGGACAGGGTTGGGCCACTGAAGCTTTCTTT. It translates to CASSTGQGWATEAFF.

This clone appeared a single time. The V and J genes are TRBV7-9 and TRBJ2-1; 8 bases are shared with TRBD2. V gave up 5 bases and J gave up 5 bases; unmatched junction bases: 5. This CDR3 has 14 residues. Germline V lookup: CDR1 SEHNR, CDR2 FQNEAQ (reference sequence). The CDR3 region is CASSTLAGHNEQFF. CDR3 nucleotides: TGTGCCAGCAGCACTCTAGCGGGCCACAATGAGCAGTTCTTC. The full variable domain, in which reference TRBV7-9 and TRBJ2-1 provide the parts outside the CDR3, is DTGVSQNPRHKITKRGQNVTFRCDPISEHNRLYWYRQTLGQGPEFLTYFQNEAQLEKSRLLSDRFSAERPKGSFSTLEIQRTEQGDSAMYLCASSTLAGHNEQFFGPGTRLTVL.

This sequence joins TRBV19 and TRBJ2-1, with 8 bases lining up with TRBD2. The CDR3 consists of 15 residues. V lost 6 bases, J lost 2 bases, and 6 bases stayed unmatched. CDR1 is LNHDA and CDR2 is SQIVND in the germline V gene (reference sequence). The CDR3 protein is CASSRGGPTYNEQFF. The CDR3 region has the DNA TGTGCCAGTAGCCGCGGGGGGCCGACCTACAATGAGCAGTTCTTC.